Only one count was recorded for the clone carrying this TCR beta chain. In the source study's methods: The authors estimated nucleated cell counts from reference gene primer amplification. Method: immunoSEQ multiplex PCR; TCRdb's copy keeps in-frame clones and lacks some. V and J calls and clone size are those listed in that table; D and trimming were worked out from the DNA. The data show roughly 28,000 clones, about nine tenths seen once. The data belong to a study of blood T cell repertoires in COVID-19. Study information: Whether acute or convalescent, the COVID-19 samples came from the United States, Italy and Spain. PBMCs, B-cell-depleted T cells, or T cells provided the cDNA or gDNA that made up the material.

CDR1 is SNHLY, CDR2 FYNNEI, per germline. The V end was cut by 5 bases, the J end by 3 bases, with 5 bases between. The CDR3 is 12 amino acids. The sample comprised peripheral blood. This receptor was taken from a woman between 50 and 59 years old with active COVID-19. V usage is TRBV2 and J usage is TRBJ2-1; no definite D call. The CDR3 DNA follows: TGTGCCAGCAGTCAGGACTACAATGAGCAGTTCTTC. This sequence encodes CASSQDYNEQFF.